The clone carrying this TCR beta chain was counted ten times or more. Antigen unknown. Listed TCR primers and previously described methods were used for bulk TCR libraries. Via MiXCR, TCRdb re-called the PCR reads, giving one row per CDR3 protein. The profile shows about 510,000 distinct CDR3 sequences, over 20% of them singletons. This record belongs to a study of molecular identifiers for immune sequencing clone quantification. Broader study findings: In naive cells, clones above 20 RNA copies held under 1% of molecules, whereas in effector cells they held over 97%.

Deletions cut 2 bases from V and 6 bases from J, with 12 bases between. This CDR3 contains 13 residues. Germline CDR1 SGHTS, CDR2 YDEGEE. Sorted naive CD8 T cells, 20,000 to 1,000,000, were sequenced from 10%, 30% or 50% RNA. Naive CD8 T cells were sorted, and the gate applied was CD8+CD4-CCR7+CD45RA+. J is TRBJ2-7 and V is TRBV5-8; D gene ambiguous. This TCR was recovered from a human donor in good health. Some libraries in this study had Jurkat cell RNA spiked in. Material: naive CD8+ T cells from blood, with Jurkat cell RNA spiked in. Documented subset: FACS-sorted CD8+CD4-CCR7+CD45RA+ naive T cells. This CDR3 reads CASSFYKAGEQYF. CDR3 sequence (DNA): TGTGCCAGCAGCTTTTATAAGGCTGGCGAGCAGTACTTC.